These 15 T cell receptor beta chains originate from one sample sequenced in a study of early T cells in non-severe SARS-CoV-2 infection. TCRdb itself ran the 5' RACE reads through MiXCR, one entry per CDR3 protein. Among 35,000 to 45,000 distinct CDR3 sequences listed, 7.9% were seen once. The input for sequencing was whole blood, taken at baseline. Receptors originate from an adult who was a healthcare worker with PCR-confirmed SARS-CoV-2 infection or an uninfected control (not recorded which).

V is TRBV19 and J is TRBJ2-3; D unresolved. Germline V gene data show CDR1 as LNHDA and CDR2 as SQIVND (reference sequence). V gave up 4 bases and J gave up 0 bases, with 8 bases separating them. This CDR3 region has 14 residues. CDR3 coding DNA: TGTGCCAGTAGTAGCGAGACTAGCACAGATACGCAGTATTTT. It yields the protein CASSSETSTDTQYF.

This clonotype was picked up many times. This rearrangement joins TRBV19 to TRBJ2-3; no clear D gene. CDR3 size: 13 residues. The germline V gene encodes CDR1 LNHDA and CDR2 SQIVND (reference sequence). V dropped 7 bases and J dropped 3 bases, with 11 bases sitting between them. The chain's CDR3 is CASIPHRTDTQYF. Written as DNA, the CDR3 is TGTGCCAGTATCCCGCACCGAACAGATACGCAGTATTTT.

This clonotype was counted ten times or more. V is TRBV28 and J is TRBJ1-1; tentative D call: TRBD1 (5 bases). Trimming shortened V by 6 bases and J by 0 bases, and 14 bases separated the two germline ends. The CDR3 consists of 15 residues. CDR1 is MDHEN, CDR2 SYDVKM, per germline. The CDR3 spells CASRLSWGMNTEAFF. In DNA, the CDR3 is TGTGCCAGCAGGCTAAGTTGGGGGATGAACACTGAAGCTTTCTTT.

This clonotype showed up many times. Written as DNA, the CDR3 is TGTGCCAGCAGCGAACTACAGGGAGCGAATTCACCCCTCCACTTT. It yields the protein CASSELQGANSPLHF. This chain connects TRBV9 to TRBJ1-6; weak D call: TRBD1 (6 bases). Germline lookup yields CDR1 SGDLS and CDR2 YYNGEE. This CDR3 is 15 amino acids long. The ends were cut back, 3 bases at V and 7 bases at J, with 14 bases in the middle. The full variable domain, its missing parts supplied by reference TRBV9 and TRBJ1-6, is DSGVTQTPKHLITATGQRVTLRCSPRSGDLSVYWYQQSLDQGLQFLIQYYNGEERAKGNILERFSAQQFPDLHSELNLSSLELGDSALYFCASSELQGANSPLHFGNGTRLTVT.

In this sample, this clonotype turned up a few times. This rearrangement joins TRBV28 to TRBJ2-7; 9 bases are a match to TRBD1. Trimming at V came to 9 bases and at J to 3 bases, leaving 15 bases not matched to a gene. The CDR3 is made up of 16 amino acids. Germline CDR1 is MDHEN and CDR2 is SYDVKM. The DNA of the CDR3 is TGTGCCAGTGCCGACCCAGGGACAGGGTTCAGCTACGAGCAGTACTTC. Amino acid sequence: CASADPGTGFSYEQYF. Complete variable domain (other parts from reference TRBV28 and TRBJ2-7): DVKVTQSSRYLVKRTGEKVFLECVQDMDHENMFWYRQDPGLGLRLIYFSYDVKMKEKGDIPEGYSVSREKKERFSLILESASTNQTSMYLCASADPGTGFSYEQYFGPGTRLTVT.

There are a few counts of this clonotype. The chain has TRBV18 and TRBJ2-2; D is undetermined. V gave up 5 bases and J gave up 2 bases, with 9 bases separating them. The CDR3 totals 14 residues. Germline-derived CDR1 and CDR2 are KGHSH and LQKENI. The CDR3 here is CASSSVTNTGELFF. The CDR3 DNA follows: TGTGCCAGCTCATCAGTCACCAACACCGGGGAGCTGTTTTTT.

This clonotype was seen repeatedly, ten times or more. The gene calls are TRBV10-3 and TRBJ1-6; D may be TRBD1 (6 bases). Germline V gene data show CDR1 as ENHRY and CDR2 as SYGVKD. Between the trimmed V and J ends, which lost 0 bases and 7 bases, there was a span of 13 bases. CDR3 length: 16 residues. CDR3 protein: CAISESLGQTNSPLHF. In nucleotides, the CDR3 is TGTGCCATCAGTGAGTCTTTAGGACAGACAAATTCACCCCTCCACTTT.

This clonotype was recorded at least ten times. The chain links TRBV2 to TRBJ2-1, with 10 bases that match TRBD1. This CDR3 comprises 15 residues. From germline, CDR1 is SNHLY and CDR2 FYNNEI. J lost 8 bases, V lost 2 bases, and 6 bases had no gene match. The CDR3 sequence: CASSERLDRGHEQFF. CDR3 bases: TGTGCCAGCAGTGAAAGGTTAGACAGGGGGCATGAGCAGTTCTTC.

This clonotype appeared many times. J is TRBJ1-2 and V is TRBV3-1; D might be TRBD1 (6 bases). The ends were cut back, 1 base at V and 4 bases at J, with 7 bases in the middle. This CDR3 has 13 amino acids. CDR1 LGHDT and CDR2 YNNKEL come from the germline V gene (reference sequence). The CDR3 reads CASSQGTVYGYTF. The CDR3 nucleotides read TGTGCCAGCAGCCAAGGGACAGTCTATGGCTACACCTTC.

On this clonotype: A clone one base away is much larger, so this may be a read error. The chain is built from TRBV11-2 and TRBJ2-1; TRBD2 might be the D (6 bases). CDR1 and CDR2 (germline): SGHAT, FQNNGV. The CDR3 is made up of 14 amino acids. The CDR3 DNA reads TGTGTCAGCAGCCAGGTAGCGGTCCACAATGAGCAGTTCTTC. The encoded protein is CVSSQVAVHNEQFF.

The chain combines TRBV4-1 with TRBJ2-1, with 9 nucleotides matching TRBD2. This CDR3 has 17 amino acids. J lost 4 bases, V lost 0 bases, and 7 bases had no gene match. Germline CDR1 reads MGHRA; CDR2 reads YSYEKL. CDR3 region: CASSQDGSGGFYNEQFF. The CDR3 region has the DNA TGCGCCAGCAGCCAAGACGGTAGCGGGGGCTTTTACAATGAGCAGTTCTTC.

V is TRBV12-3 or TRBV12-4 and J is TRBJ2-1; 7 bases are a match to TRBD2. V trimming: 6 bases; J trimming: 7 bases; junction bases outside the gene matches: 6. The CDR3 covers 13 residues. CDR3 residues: CASRASGINEQFF. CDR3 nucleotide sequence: TGTGCCAGCAGGGCTAGCGGAATTAATGAGCAGTTCTTC.

The CDR3 reads CASSIHGSPSEQFF. The CDR3 DNA sequence: TGTGCCAGCAGTATCCATGGGTCCCCGAGTGAGCAGTTCTTC. This chain links TRBV6-4 with TRBJ2-1; D remains ambiguous. The ends were cut back, 5 bases at V and 9 bases at J, with 17 bases in the middle. The CDR3 spans 14 residues. Germline lookup yields CDR1 MRHNA and CDR2 SNTAGT.

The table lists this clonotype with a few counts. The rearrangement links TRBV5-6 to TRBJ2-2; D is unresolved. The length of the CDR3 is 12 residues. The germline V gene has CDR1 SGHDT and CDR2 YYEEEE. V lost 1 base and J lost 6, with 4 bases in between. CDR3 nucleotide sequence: TGTGCCAGCAGCTTGTATCCCGGGGAGCTGTTTTTT. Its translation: CASSLYPGELFF. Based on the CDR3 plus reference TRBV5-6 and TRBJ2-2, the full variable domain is DAGVTQSPTHLIKTRGQQVTLRCSPKSGHDTVSWYQQALGQGPQFIFQYYEEEERQRGNFPDRFSGHQFPNYSSELNVNALLLGDSALYLCASSLYPGELFFGEGSRLTVL.

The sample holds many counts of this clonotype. CDR3 amino acids: CASSPQKGGALTEAFF. The DNA of the CDR3 is TGTGCCAGCTCACCCCAGAAAGGAGGGGCATTGACTGAAGCTTTCTTT. The chain joins TRBV18 to TRBJ1-1; D is possibly TRBD1 (5 bases). From germline, CDR1 is KGHSH and CDR2 LQKENI. The length of the CDR3 is 16 residues. V was shortened by 3 bases and J by 5 bases, with 19 bases between the two germline ends.